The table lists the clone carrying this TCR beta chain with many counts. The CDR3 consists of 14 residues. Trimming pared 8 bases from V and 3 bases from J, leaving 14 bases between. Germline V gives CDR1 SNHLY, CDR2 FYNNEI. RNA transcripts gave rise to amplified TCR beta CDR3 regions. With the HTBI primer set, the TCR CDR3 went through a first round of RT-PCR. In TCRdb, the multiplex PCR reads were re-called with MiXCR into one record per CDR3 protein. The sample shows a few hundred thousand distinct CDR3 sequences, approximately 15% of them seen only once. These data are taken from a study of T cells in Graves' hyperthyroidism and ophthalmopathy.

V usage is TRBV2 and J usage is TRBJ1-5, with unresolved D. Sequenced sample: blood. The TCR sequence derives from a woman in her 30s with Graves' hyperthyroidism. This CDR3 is CASGEDGYNQPQHF. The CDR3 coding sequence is TGTGCCAGCGGGGAGGACGGATACAATCAGCCCCAGCATTTT. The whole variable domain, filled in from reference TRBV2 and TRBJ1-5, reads EPEVTQTPSHQVTQMGQEVILRCVPISNHLYFYWYRQILGQKVEFLVSFYNNEISEKSEIFDDQFSVERPDGSNFTLKIRSTKLEDSAMYFCASGEDGYNQPQHFGDGTRLSIL.